This T cell receptor (beta chain) was documented in a study of cytomegalovirus exposure and HLA in healthy donors. At the level of the study: Approximately 85 million unique TCRs from HLA-typed donors were held in an early data release.

V was cut by 4 bases and J by 2 bases, with 6 bases left in between. Germline values: CDR1 GTSNPN, CDR2 SVGIG (reference sequence). There are 12 residues in the CDR3. To note about this clone: Its specificity is not known.

Primers for the PCR totalled 60 Vbeta and 13 Jbeta. Sequencing was performed with immunoSEQ multiplex PCR; in TCRdb, only in-frame clones are kept and a portion is missing. Here the sample spans fewer than 250,000 clones, around 87% being singletons. Study results and limitations: Versus the roughly 690-donor mean, an Asian-associated ancestry cluster reportedly showed fewer N-insertions in a later analysis. Earlier analysis yielded a pattern in which most TCR beta V segments were productive about 90% or about 30% of the time.

The source is a man younger than 40 in good health and CMV-seronegative. Sequenced input: PBMCs. The gene calls are TRBV30 and TRBJ1-3; D perhaps matches TRBD1 (6 bases). The CDR3 is CAWTGAGNTIYF. In DNA form, the CDR3 reads TGTGCCTGGACAGGGGCTGGAAACACCATATATTTT.